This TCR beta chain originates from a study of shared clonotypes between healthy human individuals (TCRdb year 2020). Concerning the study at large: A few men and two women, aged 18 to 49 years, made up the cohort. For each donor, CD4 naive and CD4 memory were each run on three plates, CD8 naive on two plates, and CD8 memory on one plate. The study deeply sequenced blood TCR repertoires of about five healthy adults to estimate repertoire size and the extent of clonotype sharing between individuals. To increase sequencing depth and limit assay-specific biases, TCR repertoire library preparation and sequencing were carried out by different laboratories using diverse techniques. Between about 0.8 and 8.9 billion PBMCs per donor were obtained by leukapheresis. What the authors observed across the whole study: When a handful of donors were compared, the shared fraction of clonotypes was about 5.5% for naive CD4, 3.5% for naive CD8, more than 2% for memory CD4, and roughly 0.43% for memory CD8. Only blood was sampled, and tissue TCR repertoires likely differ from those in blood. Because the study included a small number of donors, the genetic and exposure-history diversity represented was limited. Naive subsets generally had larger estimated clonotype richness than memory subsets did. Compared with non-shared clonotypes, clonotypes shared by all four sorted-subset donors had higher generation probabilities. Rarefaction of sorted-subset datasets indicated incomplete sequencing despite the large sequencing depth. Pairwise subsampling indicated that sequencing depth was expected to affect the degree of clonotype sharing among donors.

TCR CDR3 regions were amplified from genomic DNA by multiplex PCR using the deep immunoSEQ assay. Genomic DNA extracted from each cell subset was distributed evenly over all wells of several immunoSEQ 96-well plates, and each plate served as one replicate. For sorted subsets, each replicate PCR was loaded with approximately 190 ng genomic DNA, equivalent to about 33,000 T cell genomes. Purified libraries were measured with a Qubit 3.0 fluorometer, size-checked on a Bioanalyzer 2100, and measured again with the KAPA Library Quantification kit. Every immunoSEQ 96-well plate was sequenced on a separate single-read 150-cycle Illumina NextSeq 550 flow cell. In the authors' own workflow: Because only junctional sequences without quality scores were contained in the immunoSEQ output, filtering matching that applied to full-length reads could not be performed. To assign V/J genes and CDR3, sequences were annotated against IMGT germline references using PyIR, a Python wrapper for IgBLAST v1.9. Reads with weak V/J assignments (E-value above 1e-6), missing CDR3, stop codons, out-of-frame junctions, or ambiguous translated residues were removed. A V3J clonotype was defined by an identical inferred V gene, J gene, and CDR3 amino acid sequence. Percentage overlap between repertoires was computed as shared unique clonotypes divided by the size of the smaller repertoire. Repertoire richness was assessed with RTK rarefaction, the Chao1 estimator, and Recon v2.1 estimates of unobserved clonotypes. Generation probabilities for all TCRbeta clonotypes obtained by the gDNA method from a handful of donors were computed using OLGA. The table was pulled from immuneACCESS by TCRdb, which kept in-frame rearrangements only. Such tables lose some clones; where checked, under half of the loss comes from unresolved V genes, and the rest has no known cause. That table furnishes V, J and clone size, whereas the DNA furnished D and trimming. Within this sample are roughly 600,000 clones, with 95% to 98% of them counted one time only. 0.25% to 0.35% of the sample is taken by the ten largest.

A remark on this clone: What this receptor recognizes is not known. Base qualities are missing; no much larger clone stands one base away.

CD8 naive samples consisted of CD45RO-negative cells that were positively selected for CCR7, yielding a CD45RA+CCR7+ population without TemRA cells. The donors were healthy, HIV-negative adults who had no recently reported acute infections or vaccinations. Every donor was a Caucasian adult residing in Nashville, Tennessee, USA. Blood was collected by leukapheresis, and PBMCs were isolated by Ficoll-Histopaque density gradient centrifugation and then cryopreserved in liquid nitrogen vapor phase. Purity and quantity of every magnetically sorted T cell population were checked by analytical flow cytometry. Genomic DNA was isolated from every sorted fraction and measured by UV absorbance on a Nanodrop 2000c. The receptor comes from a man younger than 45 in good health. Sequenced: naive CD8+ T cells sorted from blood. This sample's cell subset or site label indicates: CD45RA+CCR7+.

CDR3 sequence: CASSQDRRVDQPQHF. The nucleotides are TGTGCCAGCAGCCAGGACAGAAGGGTGGATCAGCCCCAGCATTTT. The chain employs TRBV7-8 and TRBJ1-5; a tentative D call is TRBD1 (6 bases match). The germline V gene gives CDR1 as SGHVS and CDR2 as FQNEAQ. V loses 5 bases of germline sequence and J loses 5 bases, and the interval between the two ends is 16 bases. Spanning cysteine to phenylalanine, the CDR3 consists of 15 amino acids. Only CDR3 DNA is held: 45 bases, read in frame from base 1. The entire variable domain, with the stretches around the CDR3 drawn from the reference TRBV7-8 and TRBJ1-5 proteins, is GAGVSQSPRYKVAKRGQDVALRCDPISGHVSLFWYQQALGQGPEFLTYFQNEAQLDKSGLPSDRFFAERPEGSVSTLKIQRTQQEDSAVYLCASSQDRRVDQPQHFGDGTRLSIL.